The next 4 T cell receptor beta chains were all read from a single sample in a study of blood T cell repertoires in COVID-19 (dated by TCRdb to 2018 to 2020). Receptor libraries were prepared by the immunoSEQ multiplex PCR assay. In TCRdb, the immuneACCESS table is reduced to in-frame sequences with V and J assigned. These tables do not hold every clone; where another copy was compared, an unresolved V gene accounts for under half, and the others remain unexplained. The sample includes 260,000 or so clones, with over 75% observed a single time. The ten largest clones take up approximately 9% of the sample. Specimen: peripheral blood. The receptors come from a human donor in a cohort sampled during active COVID-19.

In this sample, this clone turned up a few times. The chain employs TRBV5-4 and TRBJ2-3; 9 bases are a match to TRBD1. Losses at the gene ends were 4 bases for V and 3 bases for J; bases not matched to a gene: 6. This CDR3 has 15 residues. Looked up from germline, CDR1 is SGHNT and CDR2 is YYREEE (reference sequence). CDR3 sequence reads: CASSPRGQGTDTQYF. The CDR3 bases are TGTGCCAGCAGCCCCCGGGGACAGGGAACAGATACGCAGTATTTT.

CDR3 loop: CASSQDLPPGGAYNEQFF. The CDR3 bases are TGTGCCAGCAGCCAAGATCTCCCCCCCGGGGGGGCCTACAATGAGCAGTTCTTC. This sequence joins TRBV3-1 (or the pseudogene TRBV3-2) and TRBJ2-1, with TRBD2 matching over 8 bases. Germline CDR1 is LGHDT and CDR2 is YNNKEL (reference sequence). V lost 0 bases and J lost 2; bases outside the gene matches: 9. The CDR3 runs 18 residues.

The gene calls are TRBV27 and TRBJ1-4; the match to TRBD1 covers 10 bases. V gave up 6 bases and J gave up 8 bases; unmatched junction bases: 12. Germline CDR1 is MNHEY and CDR2 is SMNVEV (reference sequence). This CDR3 comprises 16 residues. The CDR3 sequence is CASSRGTTGGWEKLFF. The CDR3 nucleotides are TGTGCCAGCAGCCGGGGAACGACAGGGGGCTGGGAAAAACTGTTTTTT. Full variable domain (rest looked up from reference TRBV27 and TRBJ1-4): EAQVTQNPRYLITVTGKKLTVTCSQNMNHEYMSWYRQDPGLGLRQIYYSMNVEVTDKGDVPEGYKVSRKEKRNFPLILESPSPNQTSLYFCASSRGTTGGWEKLFFGSGTQLSVL.

The gene calls are TRBV6-5 and TRBJ2-1; possibly TRBD2 for D (5 bases). The V gene's germline CDR1 is MNHEY and CDR2 SVGAGI. The CDR3 extends over 16 amino acids. The V gene lost 2 bases and the J gene lost 6 bases, with 17 bases spanning the gap. CDR3 nucleotide sequence: TGTGCCAGCAGTTACCGGAAGGGCGGGTGGGGCAATGAGCAGTTCTTC. It specifies CASSYRKGGWGNEQFF.